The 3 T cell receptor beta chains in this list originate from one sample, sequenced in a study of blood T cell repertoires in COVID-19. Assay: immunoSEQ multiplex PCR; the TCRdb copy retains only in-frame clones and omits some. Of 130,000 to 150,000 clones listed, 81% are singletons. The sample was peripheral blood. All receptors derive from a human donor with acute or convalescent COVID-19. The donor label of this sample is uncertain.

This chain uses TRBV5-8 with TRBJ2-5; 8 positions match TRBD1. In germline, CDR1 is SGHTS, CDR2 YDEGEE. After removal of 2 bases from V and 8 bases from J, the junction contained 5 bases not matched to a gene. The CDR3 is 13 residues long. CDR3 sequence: CASSFGRGRTQYF. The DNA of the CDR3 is TGTGCCAGCAGCTTTGGCAGGGGGCGAACCCAGTACTTC.

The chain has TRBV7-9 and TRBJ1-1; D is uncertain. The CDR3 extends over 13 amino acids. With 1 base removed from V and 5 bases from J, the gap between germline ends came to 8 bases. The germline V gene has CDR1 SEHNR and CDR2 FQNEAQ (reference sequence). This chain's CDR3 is CASSLDGMTEAFF. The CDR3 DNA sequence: TGTGCCAGCAGCTTAGATGGCATGACTGAAGCTTTCTTT.

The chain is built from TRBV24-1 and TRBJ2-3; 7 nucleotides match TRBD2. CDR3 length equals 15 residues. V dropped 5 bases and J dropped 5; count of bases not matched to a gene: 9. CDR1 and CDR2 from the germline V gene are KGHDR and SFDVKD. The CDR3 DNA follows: TGTGCCACCAGTGCCTACAGCGGGGTGGGAGATACGCAGTATTTT. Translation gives CATSAYSGVGDTQYF.